The clone carrying this T cell receptor beta chain was seen repeatedly, ten times or more. The CDR3 extends over 15 amino acids. V trimming: 4 bases; J trimming: 0 bases; junction bases outside the gene matches: 5. The V gene's germline CDR1 is LGHDT and CDR2 YNNKEL (reference sequence). This sample was taken from a study of T cells in Graves' hyperthyroidism and ophthalmopathy. Study information: Peripheral blood was acquired at first diagnosis, ahead of any therapy whatsoever.

Regions amplified from RNA transcripts were the TCR beta CDR3 regions. The TCR CDR3 first-round RT-PCR relied on the HTBI primer set. Each CDR3 protein gets one entry after TCRdb re-called the multiplex PCR reads with MiXCR. The table has hundreds of thousands of distinct CDR3 sequences, 15% to 17% seen once. Patients having uncontrolled infection, another autoimmune disease, pregnancy or lactation were not included. Source material: blood. V is TRBV3-1 and J is TRBJ1-1; 7 positions agree with TRBD1. The receptor was derived from a woman younger than 30 with Graves' hyperthyroidism. As DNA, the CDR3 is TGTGCCAGCAGCCGTAAGACAGGGCTGAACACTGAAGCTTTCTTT. Its translation: CASSRKTGLNTEAFF.